This TCR beta chain was sequenced for a study of blood T cell repertoires in COVID-19 (dated by TCRdb to the early 2020s). A note on the overall study: Samples covering the acute and convalescent phases of COVID-19 were provided by collaborators in the United States, Italy and Spain. The material from the prospective study consisted of cDNA or gDNA derived from T cells, B-cell-depleted T cells, or PBMCs. Deeply sampled blood TCRbeta repertoires from subjects exposed to, actively infected with, or recovered from COVID-19 were included in the dataset. The repertoires were released in a freely available public database meant as a resource for research on the immune response to SARS-CoV-2. The samples were drawn from the first 160 participants of the ongoing ImmuneRACE study and from 1,254 subjects provided by 6 global collaborators. The sample metadata nearly always contained a de-identified subject ID, COVID-19 status, age in years and sex. Where HLA class I and class II types were available, the types were taken from metadata supplied by the sample provider, not from assay-based typing.

Another Seattle source contributed samples from volunteer blood donors who had recovered from COVID-19. The collaborating institutions used their own protocols to collect whole blood in K2EDTA tubes. For TCRbeta analysis, collaborator samples were shipped as frozen whole blood, as isolated PBMCs, or as DNA extracted from either sample type. The cysteine opens and the phenylalanine closes a CDR3 of 14 amino acids. The entry retains the CDR3 DNA only, 42 bases that are in frame from base 1. Looking up the germline V gene (reference sequence) yields CDR1 LGHDT and CDR2 YNNKEL. V sheds 0 bases and J sheds 6 bases, leaving 10 bases between their ends. As regards this clone: Its antigen is unknown. Per-base quality was not reported, and no clone a single base away is much larger than it.

TCRbeta CDR3 regions were amplified from genomic DNA by means of the immunoSEQ Assay, a bias-controlled multiplex PCR. Regarding the original processing steps: The number of nucleated cells in each sample was estimated from the amplification of reference gene primers within the assay. To quantify the absolute abundance of each unique TCRbeta CDR3 rearrangement, sequence reads were collapsed and filtered. Productive Simpson clonality was computed per sample as the square root of Simpson's diversity index over productive rearrangements. This is the immuneACCESS table as TCRdb keeps it, with only in-frame sequences that have V and J called. A part of the clones is gone; compared with another copy, unresolved V genes explain less than half, and the rest is unexplained. V and J calls and clone size follow that table, whereas D and trimming were derived from the DNA. This sample comprises some 120,000 clones, around 82% of them detected only once. 9.5% to 15% of the sample is in the top ten clones.

Results and caveats for the whole study, not just this receptor: The amount of clinical and demographic metadata varied by source and participant and was provided uncurated.

This clonotype originated in a woman aged 30 to 39 who had recovered from COVID-19. This chain is built from TRBV3-1 (or the pseudogene TRBV3-2) and TRBJ2-3; TRBD2 is a weak D gene call, 5 bases matching. Input material: peripheral blood. The sequence in DNA is TGTGCCAGCAGCCAAGAGAAAGGCGGGGATACGCAGTATTTT. Translated, it reads CASSQEKGGDTQYF.